This passage covers 10 T cell receptor beta chains from one sample sequenced in a study of T-cell memory formation after mild COVID-19. TCRdb passed the 5' RACE reads through MiXCR, listing each CDR3 protein once. Of 350,000 to 450,000 distinct CDR3 sequences listed, around 27% are singletons. The sequenced material came from PBMCs or a T cell subset sorted from them (not recorded which). These receptors originate from an adult woman who had mild COVID-19 (a few samples of this study predate the infection). Cell type and time point are not known.

The CDR3 region has the DNA TGTGCCAGCTCACCATTATCGGGGGCGCCGACCGGGGAGCTGTTTTTT. Its protein is CASSPLSGAPTGELFF. V gene TRBV18 combines with J gene TRBJ2-2, with D perhaps being TRBD1 or TRBD2 (6 bases each). In germline, CDR1 is KGHSH, CDR2 LQKENI. Trimming removed 2 bases at V and 5 bases at J, with 15 bases between. The CDR3 loop spans 16 amino acids.

The chain recombines TRBV11-2 with TRBJ1-1; 7 nucleotides align to TRBD1. The CDR3 length is 17 residues. The germline gives CDR1 SGHAT, CDR2 FQNNGV. With 5 bases clipped from V and 7 bases from J, the junction kept 19 bases outside the gene matches. CDR3: CASSHEATSTGFFEAFF. Written as DNA, the CDR3 is TGTGCCAGCAGCCACGAAGCTACGTCGACAGGGTTCTTTGAAGCTTTCTTT.

The chain carries TRBV12-3 or TRBV12-4 and TRBJ2-5, with D possibly being TRBD2 (5 bases). Deletions cut 2 bases from V and 2 bases from J, with 15 bases between. The CDR3 has 16 residues. The CDR3 region has the DNA TGTGCCAGCAGTTTATTTGTTGGAGGCGGTCAAGAGACCCAGTACTTC. Its protein product is CASSLFVGGGQETQYF.

The chain has TRBV7-9 and TRBJ2-1; maybe TRBD2 (6 bases). The V and J ends lost 4 bases and 9 bases respectively, with 16 bases between them. This CDR3 has 14 residues. Germline lookup yields CDR1 SEHNR and CDR2 FQNEAQ (reference sequence). In DNA form, the CDR3 reads TGTGCCAGCAGCTACCAATCGGTCGGGGGTGAGCAGTTCTTC. Residues: CASSYQSVGGEQFF. Complete variable domain (other parts from reference TRBV7-9 and TRBJ2-1): DTGVSQNPRHKITKRGQNVTFRCDPISEHNRLYWYRQTLGQGPEFLTYFQNEAQLEKSRLLSDRFSAERPKGSFSTLEIQRTEQGDSAMYLCASSYQSVGGEQFFGPGTRLTVL.

The chain carries TRBV30 and TRBJ1-1; no clear D gene. The CDR3 sequence is 15 residues long. The V gene lost 0 bases and the J gene lost 11 bases, with 22 bases spanning the gap. Germline V gives CDR1 GTSNPN, CDR2 SVGIG (reference sequence). The DNA for the CDR3 is TGTGCCTGGAGTGTACCCCGGCGTTTTGGGGAGTATGCTTTCTTT. Protein: CAWSVPRRFGEYAFF.

The chain has TRBV6-6 and TRBJ1-1, with D possibly being TRBD1 (5 bases). V lost 3 bases and J lost 1, with 9 bases in between. Germline loops: CDR1 MNHNY, CDR2 SVGAGI (reference sequence). The CDR3 covers 14 residues. The DNA of the CDR3 is TGTGCCAGCAGTTATGGGGCACCGAACACTGAAGCTTTCTTT. Amino acids: CASSYGAPNTEAFF.

Concerning this clonotype itself: The junction differs from germline at one of its ends, possibly a read error. The chain links TRBV7-9 to TRBJ1-4; unclear D gene. The CDR3 extends over 12 amino acids. Per the germline V gene, CDR1 is SEHNR and CDR2 is FQNEAQ (reference sequence). CDR3 DNA sequence: TGTGCCAGCAGCCCCTCCGGGTCCCCCCTACTTTTT. Its translation: CASSPSGSPLLF.

This sequence joins TRBV20-1 and TRBJ2-5, with 10 bases identical to TRBD2. This CDR3 is 18 amino acids long. CDR1 is DFQATT, CDR2 SNEGSKA, per germline (reference sequence). J lost 5 bases, V lost 1 base, and 16 bases had no gene match. The CDR3 nucleotides read TGCAGTGCTAGAGGTTCCTTTTTGGCTAGCGGGAGTGTGGAGACCCAGTACTTC. Its protein is CSARGSFLASGSVETQYF.

The V gene is TRBV6-6, the J gene TRBJ2-3; D remains ambiguous. Trimming removed 6 bases from V and 3 bases from J, with 25 bases in between. Germline CDR1 reads MNHNY; CDR2 reads SVGAGI (reference sequence). The CDR3 sequence is 18 residues long. The CDR3, as DNA: TGTGCCAGCAGCCCTGGCAAAGCAAGCCAAAAAGGAACAGATACGCAGTATTTT. Amino acid sequence: CASSPGKASQKGTDTQYF.

The V gene is TRBV19, the J gene TRBJ2-6; D is possibly TRBD1 (5 bases). V dropped 3 bases and J dropped 3 bases, with 9 bases sitting between them. In germline, CDR1 is LNHDA, CDR2 SQIVND (reference sequence). CDR3 length: 15 amino acids. CDR3 residues: CASSIQGYGANVLTF. As DNA, the CDR3 is TGTGCCAGTAGTATTCAGGGCTATGGGGCCAACGTCCTGACTTTC.